Detailed here is one T cell receptor (beta chain). These data are taken from a study of blood T cell repertoires in COVID-19. Study overall: Samples representing acute and convalescent COVID-19 were sourced from the United States, Italy and Spain.

The repertoire was sequenced with immunoSEQ multiplex PCR; TCRdb's copy has only in-frame clones and lacks some. The sample has over 25,000 clones, about nine tenths seen once. This clonotype was obtained from a man aged 70 or older with active or convalescent COVID-19. Sequencing was performed on peripheral blood.

The CDR3 nucleotides are TGTGCCAGCAGTGAAGGGTTAGTGCAGCCCCAGCATTTT. It specifies CASSEGLVQPQHF. The chain is built from TRBV6-1 and TRBJ1-5; no reliable D call. In germline, CDR1 is MNHNS, CDR2 SASEGT. With 1 base removed from V and 7 bases from J, the gap between germline ends came to 8 bases. This CDR3 is 13 amino acids long.